This T cell receptor beta chain was recovered during a study of T cell repertoires in cytomegalovirus infection. Study in general: From public TCR beta signatures came an indication of both CMV infection and matching HLA type. Findings and limits, study-wide: HLA-C-restricted CMV-specific TCR beta clonotypes were dominant in the ex vivo response.

This clonotype was found a few times. Its antigen is unidentified. TCRdb recomputed calls from the reads with MiXCR, one row per CDR3 protein. The sample holds 550,000 to 850,000 distinct CDR3 sequences, 30% to 35% seen once. The TCR sequence derives from a human donor in good health (CMV status not recorded). Some clones in this sample may be carry-over from other donors' samples. This sample comprised cultured PBMCs, obtained from culture after CMV antigen stimulation.

CDR3 sequence (DNA): TGTGCCAGCAGTTATGAGGAATACGAGCAGTACTTC. Translating gives CASSYEEYEQYF. The chain joins TRBV6-9 to TRBJ2-7; D uncertain. Trimming pared 2 bases from V and 4 bases from J, leaving 6 bases between. Germline CDR1 and CDR2: MNHGY and SVAAGI. This CDR3 has 12 residues.